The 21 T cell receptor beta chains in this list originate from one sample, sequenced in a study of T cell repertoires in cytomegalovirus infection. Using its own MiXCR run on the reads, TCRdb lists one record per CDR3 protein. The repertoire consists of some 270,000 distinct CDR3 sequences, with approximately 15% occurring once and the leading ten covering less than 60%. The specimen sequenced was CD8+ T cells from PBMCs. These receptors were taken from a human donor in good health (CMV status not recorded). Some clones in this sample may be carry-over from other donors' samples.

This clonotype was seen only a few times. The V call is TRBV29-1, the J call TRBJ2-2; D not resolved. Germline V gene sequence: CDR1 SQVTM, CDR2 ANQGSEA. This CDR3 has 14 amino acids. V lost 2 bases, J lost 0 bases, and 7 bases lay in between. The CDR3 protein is CSVELGSNTGELFF. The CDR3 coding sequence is TGCAGCGTTGAACTGGGTTCGAACACCGGGGAGCTGTTTTTT.

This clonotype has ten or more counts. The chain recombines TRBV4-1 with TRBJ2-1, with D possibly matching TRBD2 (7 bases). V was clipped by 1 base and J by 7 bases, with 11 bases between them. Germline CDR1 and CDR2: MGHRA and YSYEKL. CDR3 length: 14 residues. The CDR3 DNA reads TGCGCCAGCAGCCAAGCAGGGGAGGGGAATGAGCAGTTCTTC. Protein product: CASSQAGEGNEQFF.

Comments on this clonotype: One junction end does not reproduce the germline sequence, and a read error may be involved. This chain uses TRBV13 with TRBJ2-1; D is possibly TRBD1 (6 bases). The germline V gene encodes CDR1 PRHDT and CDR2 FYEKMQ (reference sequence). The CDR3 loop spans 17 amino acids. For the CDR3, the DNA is TGTGCCAGCAGCCCTCGGGAAGGGGGAAGGTCCTACAATGAGCAGCTCTTC. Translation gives CASSPREGGRSYNEQLF.

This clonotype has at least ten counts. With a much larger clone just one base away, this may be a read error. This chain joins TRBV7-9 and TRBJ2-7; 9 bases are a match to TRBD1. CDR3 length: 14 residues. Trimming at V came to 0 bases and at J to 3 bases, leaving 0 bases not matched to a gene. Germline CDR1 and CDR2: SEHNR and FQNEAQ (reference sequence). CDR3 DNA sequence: TGTGCCAGCAGCTTAGCGACAGGGGGCTACGAGCAGTACTTC. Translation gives CASSLATGGYEQYF.

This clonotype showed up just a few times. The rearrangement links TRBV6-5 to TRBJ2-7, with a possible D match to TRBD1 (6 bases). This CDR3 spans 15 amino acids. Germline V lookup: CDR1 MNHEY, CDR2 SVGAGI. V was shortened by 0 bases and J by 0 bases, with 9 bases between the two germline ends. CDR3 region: CASSYSIQGSYEQYF. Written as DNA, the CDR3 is TGTGCCAGCAGTTACTCGATACAGGGCTCCTACGAGCAGTACTTC.

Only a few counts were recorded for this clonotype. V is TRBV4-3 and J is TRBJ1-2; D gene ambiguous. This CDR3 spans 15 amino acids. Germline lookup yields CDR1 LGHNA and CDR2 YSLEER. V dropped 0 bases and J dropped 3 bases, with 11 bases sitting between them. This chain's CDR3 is CASSQDRAMDYGYTF. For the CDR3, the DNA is TGCGCCAGCAGCCAAGACCGGGCGATGGACTATGGCTACACCTTC.

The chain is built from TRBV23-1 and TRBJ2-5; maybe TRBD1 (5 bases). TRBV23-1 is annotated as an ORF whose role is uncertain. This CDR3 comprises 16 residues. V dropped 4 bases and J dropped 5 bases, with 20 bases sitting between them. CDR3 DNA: TGCGCCAGCAGTCCCACAGGTCGCCGACCCCGGGAGACCCAGTACTTC. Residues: CASSPTGRRPRETQYF.

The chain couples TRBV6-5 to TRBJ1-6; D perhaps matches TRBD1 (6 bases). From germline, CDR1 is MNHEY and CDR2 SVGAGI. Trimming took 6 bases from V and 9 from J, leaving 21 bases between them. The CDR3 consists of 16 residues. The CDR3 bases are TGTGCCAGCAGGCGGGGGGCAGAGAATAATTTTTCACCCCTCCACTTT. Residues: CASRRGAENNFSPLHF.

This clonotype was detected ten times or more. The CDR3 DNA sequence: TGTGCCAGCAGTTCCACCTCCGGGACAGGGGGTTTCTCTGGGGCCAACGTCCTGACTTTC. Translation gives CASSSTSGTGGFSGANVLTF. J is TRBJ2-6 and V is TRBV6-2 or TRBV6-3; TRBD1 matches at 11 bases. J was trimmed by 0 bases and V by 4 bases; bases with no gene match: 11. In germline, CDR1 is MNHEY, CDR2 SVGEGT. The CDR3 loop spans 20 amino acids.

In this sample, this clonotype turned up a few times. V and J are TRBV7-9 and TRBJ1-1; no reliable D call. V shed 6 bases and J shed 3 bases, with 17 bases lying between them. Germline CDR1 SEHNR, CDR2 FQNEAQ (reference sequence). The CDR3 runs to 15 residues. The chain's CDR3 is CASSRRYHGDTEAFF. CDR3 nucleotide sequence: TGTGCCAGCAGTAGGAGGTACCACGGGGACACTGAAGCTTTCTTT.

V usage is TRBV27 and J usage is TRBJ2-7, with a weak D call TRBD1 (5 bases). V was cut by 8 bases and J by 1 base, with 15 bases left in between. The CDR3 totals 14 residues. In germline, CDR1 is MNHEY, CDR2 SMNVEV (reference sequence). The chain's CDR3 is CASQTGRLSYEQYF. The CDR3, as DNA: TGTGCCAGCCAAACAGGACGGTTATCCTACGAGCAGTACTTC.

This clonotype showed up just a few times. The CDR3 sequence: CASSLTALEQFF. CDR3 nucleotide sequence: TGTGCCAGCAGCTTAACCGCCTTAGAGCAGTTCTTC. The rearrangement links TRBV7-6 to TRBJ2-1; no clear D. V shed 2 bases and J shed 10 bases, with 9 bases lying between them. This CDR3 comprises 12 residues. The germline gives CDR1 SGHVS, CDR2 FNYEAQ.

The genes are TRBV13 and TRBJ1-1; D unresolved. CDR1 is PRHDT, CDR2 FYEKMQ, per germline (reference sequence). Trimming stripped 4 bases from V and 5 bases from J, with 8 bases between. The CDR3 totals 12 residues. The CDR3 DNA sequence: TGTGCCAGCAGCTCCCCGGAGACTGAAGCTTTCTTT. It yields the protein CASSSPETEAFF. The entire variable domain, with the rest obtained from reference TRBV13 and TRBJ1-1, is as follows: AAGVIQSPRHLIKEKRETATLKCYPIPRHDTVYWYQQGPGQDPQFLISFYEKMQSDKGSIPDRFSAQQFSDYHSELNMSSLELGDSALYFCASSSPETEAFFGQGTRLTVV.

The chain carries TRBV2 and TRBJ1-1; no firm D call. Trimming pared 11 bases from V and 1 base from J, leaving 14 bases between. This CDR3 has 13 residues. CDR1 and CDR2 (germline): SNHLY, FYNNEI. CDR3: CAERGRENTEAFF. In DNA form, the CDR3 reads TGTGCCGAGCGTGGGCGTGAGAACACTGAAGCTTTCTTT.

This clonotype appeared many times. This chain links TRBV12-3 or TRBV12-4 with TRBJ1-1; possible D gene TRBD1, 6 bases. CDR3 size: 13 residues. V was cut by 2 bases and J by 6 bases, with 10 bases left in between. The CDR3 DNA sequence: TGTGCCAGCAGTTTATTCCGGACAGCTGAAGCTTTCTTT. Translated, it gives CASSLFRTAEAFF.

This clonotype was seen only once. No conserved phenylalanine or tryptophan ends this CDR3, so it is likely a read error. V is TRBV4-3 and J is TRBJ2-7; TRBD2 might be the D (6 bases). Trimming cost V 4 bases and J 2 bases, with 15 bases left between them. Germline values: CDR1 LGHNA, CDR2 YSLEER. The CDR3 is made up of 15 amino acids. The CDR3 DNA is TGCGCCAGCAGCCCAATCGCCGCGGGGACCTACGAGCAGTACTGC. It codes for CASSPIAAGTYEQYC.

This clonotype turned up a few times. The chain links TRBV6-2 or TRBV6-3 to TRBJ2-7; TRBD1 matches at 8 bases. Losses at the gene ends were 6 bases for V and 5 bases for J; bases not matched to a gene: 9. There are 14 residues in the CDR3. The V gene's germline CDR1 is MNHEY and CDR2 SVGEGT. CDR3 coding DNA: TGTGCCAGCAGGTCGACAGGGGAAACGAACGAGCAGTACTTC. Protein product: CASRSTGETNEQYF.

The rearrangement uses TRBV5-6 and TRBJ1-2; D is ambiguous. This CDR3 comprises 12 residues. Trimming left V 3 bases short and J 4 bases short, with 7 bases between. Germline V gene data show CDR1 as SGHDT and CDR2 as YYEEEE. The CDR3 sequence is CASSSTAYGYTF. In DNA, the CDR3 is TGTGCCAGCAGCTCGACGGCCTATGGCTACACCTTC.

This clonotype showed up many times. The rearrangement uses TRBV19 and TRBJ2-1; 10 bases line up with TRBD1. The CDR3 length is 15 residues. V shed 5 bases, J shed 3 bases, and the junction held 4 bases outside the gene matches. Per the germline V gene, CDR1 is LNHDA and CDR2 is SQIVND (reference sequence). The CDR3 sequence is CASSWTGGNYNEQFF. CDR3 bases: TGTGCCAGTAGTTGGACAGGGGGAAACTACAATGAGCAGTTCTTC.

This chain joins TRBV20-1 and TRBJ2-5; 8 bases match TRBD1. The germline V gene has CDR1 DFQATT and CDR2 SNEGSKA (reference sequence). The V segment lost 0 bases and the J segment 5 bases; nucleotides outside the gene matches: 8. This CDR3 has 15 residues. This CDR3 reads CSARDFQGAGETQYF. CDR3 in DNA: TGCAGTGCTAGAGATTTCCAGGGGGCAGGGGAGACCCAGTACTTC.

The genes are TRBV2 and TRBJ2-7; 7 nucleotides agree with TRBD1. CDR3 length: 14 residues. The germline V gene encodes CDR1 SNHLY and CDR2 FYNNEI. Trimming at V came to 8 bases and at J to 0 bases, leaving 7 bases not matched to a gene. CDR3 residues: CASFGTDSSYEQYF. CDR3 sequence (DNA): TGTGCCAGCTTCGGGACAGACAGCTCCTACGAGCAGTACTTC.